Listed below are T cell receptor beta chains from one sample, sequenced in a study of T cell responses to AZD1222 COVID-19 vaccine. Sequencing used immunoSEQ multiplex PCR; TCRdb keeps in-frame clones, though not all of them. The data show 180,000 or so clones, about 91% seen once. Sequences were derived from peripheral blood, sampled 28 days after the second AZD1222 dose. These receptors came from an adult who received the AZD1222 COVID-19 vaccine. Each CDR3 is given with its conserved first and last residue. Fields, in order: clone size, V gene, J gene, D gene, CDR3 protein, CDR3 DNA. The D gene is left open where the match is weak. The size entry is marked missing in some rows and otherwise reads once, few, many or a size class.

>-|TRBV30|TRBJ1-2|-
CAWSVKGPGNYGYTF
TGTGCCTGGAGTGTAAAGGGTCCGGGGAACTATGGCTACACCTTC
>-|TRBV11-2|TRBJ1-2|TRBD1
CASSPAGTGPNYGYTF
TGTGCCAGCAGCCCGGCCGGGACAGGGCCTAACTATGGCTACACCTTC
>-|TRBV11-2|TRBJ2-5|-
CASSGRRTIQETQYF
TGTGCCAGCAGCGGCCGGAGGACTATCCAAGAGACCCAGTACTTC
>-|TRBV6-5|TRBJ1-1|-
CASRPRRGAGTEAFF
TGTGCCAGCAGGCCCCGAAGGGGGGCCGGTACTGAAGCTTTCTTT
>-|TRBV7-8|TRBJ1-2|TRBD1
CASSLLRDRGFGGYTF
TGTGCCAGCAGCTTACTCCGGGACAGGGGATTTGGTGGCTACACCTTC
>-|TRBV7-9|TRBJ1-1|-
CASSPRGGSTEAFF
TGTGCCAGCAGCCCGCGGGGGGGAAGCACTGAAGCTTTCTTT
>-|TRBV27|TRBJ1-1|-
CASILGGEAFF
TGTGCCAGCATCTTGGGGGGTGAAGCTTTCTTT
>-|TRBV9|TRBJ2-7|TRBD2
CASSQRLASVDEQYF
TGTGCCAGCAGCCAGAGACTAGCGTCCGTCGACGAGCAGTACTTC
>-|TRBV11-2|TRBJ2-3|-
CASSLRSGQLTDTQYF
TGTGCCAGCAGCTTAAGATCCGGACAGCTCACAGATACGCAGTATTTT
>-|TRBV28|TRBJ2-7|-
CASSPGFPGEQYF
TGTGCCAGCAGTCCAGGGTTCCCGGGGGAGCAGTACTTC
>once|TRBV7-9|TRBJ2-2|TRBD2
CASSHRLAENTGELFF
TGTGCCAGCAGTCATCGACTAGCGGAAAACACCGGGGAGCTGTTTTTT
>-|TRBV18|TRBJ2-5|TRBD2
CASSPQPSGSQETQYF
TGTGCCAGCTCACCACAGCCTAGCGGGAGTCAAGAGACCCAGTACTTC
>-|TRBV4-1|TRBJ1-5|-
CASSPEGGGQPQHF
TGCGCCAGCAGCCCCGAGGGGGGCGGGCAGCCCCAGCATTTT
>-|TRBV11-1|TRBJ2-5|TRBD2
CASSSRGWTEETQYF
TGTGCCAGCAGCTCGCGGGGGTGGACGGAAGAGACCCAGTACTTC
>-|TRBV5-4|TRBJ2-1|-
CASSLRTSSYNEQFF
TGTGCCAGCAGCTTAAGGACAAGCTCCTACAATGAGCAGTTCTTC
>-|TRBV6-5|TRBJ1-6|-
CASTGLGANSPLHF
TGTGCCAGCACCGGCCTGGGGGCCAATTCACCCCTCCACTTT